One sample yielded the 12 T cell receptor beta chains listed below, sequenced in a study of T cell changes during pregnancy in multiple sclerosis. This table comes from immunoSEQ multiplex PCR, and its TCRdb copy is limited to in-frame clones, with some not included. Of about 100,000 clones listed, more than 90% are singletons. This sample comprised peripheral blood, obtained in the second trimester of pregnancy. All receptors come from a female donor with multiple sclerosis, enrolled in a pregnancy study.

The rearrangement joins TRBV27 to TRBJ2-1; 10 bases fit TRBD1. CDR1 is MNHEY and CDR2 is SMNVEV in the germline V gene (reference sequence). With V trimmed by 0 bases and J by 7 bases, 6 bases remained unmatched. The CDR3 sequence is 16 residues long. The CDR3 spells CASSLSRDRGLNEQFF. CDR3 nucleotide sequence: TGTGCCAGCAGTTTATCCCGGGACAGGGGTCTAAATGAGCAGTTCTTC.

The gene calls are TRBV6-4 and TRBJ1-1; D is uncertain. CDR1 and CDR2 from the germline V gene are MRHNA and SNTAGT. This CDR3 comprises 12 residues. Trimming took 2 bases from V and 6 from J, leaving 7 bases between them. CDR3 DNA: TGTGCCAGCAGTGACAACGGGGCTGAAGCTTTCTTT. It specifies CASSDNGAEAFF.

V is TRBV19 and J is TRBJ2-2; a possible D gene is TRBD1 (5 bases). V lost 10 bases and J lost 4, with 16 bases in between. The CDR3 is made up of 14 amino acids. The V gene's germline CDR1 is LNHDA and CDR2 SQIVND (reference sequence). CDR3 region: CATRQGFGTGELFF. The DNA for the CDR3 is TGTGCCACCCGGCAGGGCTTCGGCACCGGGGAGCTGTTTTTT.

The genes are TRBV11-3 and TRBJ2-1, with TRBD2 matching over 11 bases. Germline V gene sequence: CDR1 SGHNT, CDR2 YENEEA. Trimming cost V 1 base and J 5 bases; bases outside gene matches: 4. CDR3 length: 16 residues. The CDR3 is CASSLGGTSGNNEQFF. DNA for the CDR3: TGTGCCAGCAGCTTAGGGGGGACTAGCGGTAACAATGAGCAGTTCTTC.

V usage is TRBV19 and J usage is TRBJ2-2, with 8 bases aligning to TRBD1. The junction had 4 bases not matched to a gene; V was cut back by 3 bases and J by 7 bases. This CDR3 region has 14 residues. Germline CDR1 reads LNHDA; CDR2 reads SQIVND (reference sequence). CDR3 residues: CASSIQGAGGELFF. The CDR3 bases are TGTGCCAGTAGTATTCAGGGGGCAGGCGGGGAGCTGTTTTTT.

The chain couples TRBV2 to TRBJ1-1, with 9 bases identical to TRBD1. The CDR3 runs 14 residues. Losses at the gene ends were 6 bases for V and 6 bases for J; bases not matched to a gene: 8. The germline V gene has CDR1 SNHLY and CDR2 FYNNEI. The CDR3 sequence is CASSPGTGIAEAFF. CDR3 coding DNA: TGTGCCAGCAGCCCCGGGACAGGGATCGCTGAAGCTTTCTTT.

The V call is TRBV7-3, the J call TRBJ1-1, with unresolved D. CDR1 and CDR2 from the germline V gene are SGHTA and FQGTGA. Deletions cut 2 bases from V and 3 bases from J, with 13 bases between. This CDR3 comprises 15 residues. Here the CDR3 reads CASSLQQASDTEAFF. CDR3 DNA: TGTGCCAGCAGCTTACAGCAGGCCAGTGACACTGAAGCTTTCTTT.

This clone has only a few counts. The V gene is TRBV7-6, the J gene TRBJ1-1; 9 bases fit TRBD1. CDR3 size: 16 residues. Trimming took 2 bases from V and 1 from J; bases not matched to a gene: 5. Per germline, CDR1 SGHVS and CDR2 FNYEAQ. The DNA of the CDR3 is TGTGCCAGCAGCTTAATGCCGGGACAGGGGAACACTGAAGCTTTCTTT. Protein product: CASSLMPGQGNTEAFF.

The chain carries TRBV5-1 and TRBJ1-4; 8 bases are a match to TRBD1. Germline lookup yields CDR1 SGHRS and CDR2 YFSETQ. V was clipped by 2 bases and J by 8 bases; unmatched bases: 5. CDR3 size: 14 residues. The CDR3 DNA reads TGCGCCAGCAGCTTACAGGGGGAAAGGGAAAAACTGTTTTTT. Protein sequence: CASSLQGEREKLFF.

The chain joins TRBV9 to TRBJ2-3; D unresolved. The ends were cut back, 0 bases at V and 6 bases at J, with 8 bases in the middle. The CDR3 length is 13 residues. Germline V gene lookup returns CDR1 SGDLS and CDR2 YYNGEE. The CDR3, as DNA: TGTGCCAGCAGCGTAGCTTTGCGGGATACGCAGTATTTT. Protein sequence: CASSVALRDTQYF.

The V and J genes are TRBV5-6 and TRBJ1-3; D not certain. Trimming took off 0 bases at V and 0 bases at J, with 10 bases between the two ends. This CDR3 is 16 amino acids long. Germline loops: CDR1 SGHDT, CDR2 YYEEEE. CDR3 DNA: TGTGCCAGCAGCTTGGTGGCCGGGTCCTCTGGAAACACCATATATTTT. This translates into CASSLVAGSSGNTIYF.

The chain couples TRBV19 to TRBJ2-2; 9 bases fit TRBD1. Per germline, CDR1 LNHDA and CDR2 SQIVND (reference sequence). The CDR3 is 17 amino acids. V lost 2 bases, J lost 5 bases, and 9 bases stayed unmatched. The CDR3 coding sequence is TGTGCCAGTAGTATACCAACAGGGGGCGCAGGGACCGGGGAGCTGTTTTTT. Its translation is CASSIPTGGAGTGELFF.